Shown below are 8 T cell receptor beta chains from a single sample sequenced in a study of cytomegalovirus exposure and HLA in healthy donors (dated by TCRdb to about 2017). Preparation of the library involved the immunoSEQ multiplex PCR assay. The multiplex PCR relied on a mix of 60 forward primers for TCR Vbeta segments and 13 reverse primers for TCR Jbeta segments. Imported from immuneACCESS, the table was reduced by TCRdb to in-frame sequences with V and J called. These copies leave out some clones; in studies compared against another copy, an unresolved V gene accounts for under half, and the cause of the remainder is not known. For this sample the table gives about 140,000 clones, of which around 80% were detected only once. The ten largest account for about 3% of the sample. Sequencing input: PBMCs. Every receptor here comes from a man aged 35-49 years in good health and CMV-seronegative.

The J gene is TRBJ1-6, the V gene TRBV5-1, with TRBD1 identical over 8 bases. This CDR3 is built from 15 residues. V lost 0 bases and J lost 7; bases outside the gene matches: 3. Germline loops: CDR1 SGHRS, CDR2 YFSETQ. The CDR3 is CASSLDRGANSPLHF. CDR3 nucleotides: TGCGCCAGCAGCTTGGACAGGGGGGCGAATTCACCCCTCCACTTT.

This clone showed up just a few times. V usage is TRBV5-1 and J usage is TRBJ1-1; 10 bases map to TRBD1. After removal of 5 bases from V and 4 bases from J, the junction contained 5 bases not matched to a gene. Germline V CDR1 and CDR2: SGHRS, YFSETQ. The CDR3 extends over 14 amino acids. The CDR3, as DNA: TGCGCCAGCAGAAAGACAGGGGGCGGCACTGAAGCTTTCTTT. It specifies CASRKTGGGTEAFF.

V and J are TRBV9 and TRBJ2-1; D might be TRBD2 (5 bases). Trimming removed 4 bases from V and 8 bases from J, with 13 bases in between. Germline V gene data show CDR1 as SGDLS and CDR2 as YYNGEE. The CDR3 is 13 residues long. CDR3: CASSPHEGDEQFF. CDR3 DNA sequence: TGTGCCAGCAGCCCCCACGAGGGCGATGAGCAGTTCTTC.

V is TRBV18 and J is TRBJ2-5; TRBD2 matches 7 bases. The J segment lost 2 bases and the V segment lost 6 bases, leaving 3 bases of the junction unmatched. CDR1 and CDR2 from the germline V gene are KGHSH and LQKENI. The CDR3 has 13 amino acids. The CDR3 DNA follows: TGTGCCAGCTCCCGGACTAGACAAGAGACCCAGTACTTC. Its translation is CASSRTRQETQYF.

The chain employs TRBV6-1 and TRBJ1-2; D remains unclear. This CDR3 region has 16 residues. Trimming stripped 1 base from V and 5 bases from J, with 17 bases between. Germline assignment: CDR1 MNHNS and CDR2 SASEGT. The CDR3 sequence is CASSEVGGNFRYGYTF. The CDR3, as DNA: TGTGCCAGCAGTGAAGTAGGAGGGAATTTTCGATATGGCTACACCTTC.

The rearrangement links TRBV4-3 to TRBJ1-4, with 9 bases identical to TRBD1. CDR3 size: 16 residues. The junction had 5 bases not matched to a gene; V was cut back by 0 bases and J by 6 bases. Germline V gene sequence: CDR1 LGHNA, CDR2 YSLEER. CDR3 in DNA: TGCGCCAGCAGCCAAGAGCAGGGACAGGGAGATGAAAAACTGTTTTTT. Translating gives CASSQEQGQGDEKLFF.

The chain's CDR3 is CASSPAWRGVPSYNEQFF. The CDR3 DNA sequence: TGCGCCAGCAGCCCGGCATGGCGGGGGGTCCCGTCCTACAATGAGCAGTTCTTC. This chain joins TRBV5-1 and TRBJ2-1, with 8 bases identical to TRBD2. CDR3 length: 18 amino acids. Germline V gene lookup returns CDR1 SGHRS and CDR2 YFSETQ. The V gene end was trimmed by 4 bases and the J gene end by 1 base; junction bases not matched to a gene: 13.

As to this clone: Other DNA sequences in this specimen translate into the identical CDR3. The chain links TRBV5-1 to TRBJ2-7; weak D call: TRBD1 (6 bases). V lost 0 bases and J 2 bases, leaving 9 bases between the germline ends. CDR3 length: 14 residues. In germline, CDR1 is SGHRS, CDR2 YFSETQ. This chain's CDR3 is CASSLASGAYEQYF. The CDR3 DNA reads TGCGCCAGCAGCTTGGCTTCAGGGGCCTACGAGCAGTACTTC.